The 26 T cell receptor beta chains in this list originate from one sample, sequenced in a study of blood T cell repertoires in COVID-19. Some clones are missing from TCRdb's copy, which holds only in-frame ones; the method was immunoSEQ multiplex PCR. The top ten hold 3.5% to 4% of the sample, which has hundreds of thousands of clones, roughly 84% seen once. The specimen was peripheral blood. The source of these receptors is a woman older than 75 with acute or convalescent COVID-19.

The CDR3 loop is CASSPLGGTVRNEQFF. The CDR3 coding sequence is TGTGCCAGCAGTCCCCTTGGGGGGACGGTTCGCAATGAGCAGTTCTTC. V and J are TRBV9 and TRBJ2-1, with D tentatively TRBD2 (6 bases). Trimming cost V 5 bases and J 6 bases, with 21 bases left between them. Looked up from germline, CDR1 is SGDLS and CDR2 is YYNGEE. The CDR3 has 16 residues.

This clone was seen a handful of times. This rearrangement joins TRBV2 to TRBJ1-5, with 8 bases that match TRBD1. Germline CDR1 reads SNHLY; CDR2 reads FYNNEI. The J segment lost 9 bases and the V segment lost 3 bases, leaving 10 bases of the junction unmatched. The CDR3 loop spans 15 amino acids. The CDR3 DNA reads TGTGCCAGCAGTGAGGTACAGGGGGGTCGTGGGCCCCAGCATTTT. Its protein product is CASSEVQGGRGPQHF.

The V call is TRBV25-1, the J call TRBJ2-5; no definite D call. The ends were cut back, 2 bases at V and 2 bases at J, with 12 bases in the middle. In germline, CDR1 is MGHDK, CDR2 SYGVNS. The CDR3 sequence is 15 residues long. CDR3 bases: TGTGCCAGCAGTGAACGAGAAACCCTGCAAGAGACCCAGTACTTC. It is translated as CASSERETLQETQYF. Looking up the rest from reference TRBV25-1 and TRBJ2-5 gives the full variable domain: EADIYQTPRYLVIGTGKKITLECSQTMGHDKMYWYQQDPGMELHLIHYSYGVNSTEKGDLSSESTVSRIRTEHFPLTLESARPSHTSQYLCASSERETLQETQYFGPGTRLLVL.

This chain connects TRBV19 to TRBJ1-1; no firm D call. CDR1 is LNHDA, CDR2 SQIVND, per germline (reference sequence). The CDR3 has 14 amino acids. Trimming shortened V by 1 base and J by 1 base, and 7 bases separated the two germline ends. The chain's CDR3 is CASSIGPRNTEAFF. As DNA, the CDR3 is TGTGCCAGTAGTATAGGCCCGCGGAACACTGAAGCTTTCTTT.

The V gene is TRBV4-3, the J gene TRBJ1-1, with 8 bases fitting TRBD1. From germline, CDR1 is LGHNA and CDR2 YSLEER. The CDR3 is 18 amino acids. V trimming: 1 base; J trimming: 5 bases; junction bases outside the gene matches: 15. CDR3 sequence reads: CASSQAAPGQVFGTEAFF. CDR3 in DNA: TGCGCCAGCAGCCAAGCCGCACCGGGACAGGTTTTCGGGACTGAAGCTTTCTTT.

The V gene is TRBV10-3, the J gene TRBJ2-2, with D maybe TRBD1 (6 bases). This CDR3 has 15 amino acids. The V end was cut by 11 bases, the J end by 0 bases, with 16 bases between. CDR1 is ENHRY and CDR2 is SYGVKD in the germline V gene. CDR3 amino acids: CAARGDTANTGELFF. For the CDR3, the DNA is TGTGCCGCCAGAGGGGACACAGCGAACACCGGGGAGCTGTTTTTT.

The gene calls are TRBV6-5 and TRBJ1-1; weak D call: TRBD1 (6 bases). CDR3 length: 12 amino acids. Trimming stripped 7 bases from V and 1 base from J, with 7 bases between. Germline lookup yields CDR1 MNHEY and CDR2 SVGAGI. CDR3 residues: CASNRANTEAFF. The CDR3, as DNA: TGTGCCAGCAACAGGGCGAACACTGAAGCTTTCTTT.

This sequence joins TRBV7-9 and TRBJ1-2, with TRBD1 matching over 7 bases. Germline loops: CDR1 SEHNR, CDR2 FQNEAQ (reference sequence). Losses at the gene ends were 5 bases for V and 8 bases for J; bases not matched to a gene: 8. The CDR3 length is 13 residues. CDR3 in amino acids: CASSARDSRGYTF. CDR3 in DNA: TGTGCCAGCAGCGCCCGGGACAGTCGGGGCTACACCTTC.

The table lists this clone with a count of one. V is TRBV24-1 and J is TRBJ2-3; no definite D call. V lost 3 bases to trimming and J lost 3 bases, with 3 bases between them. The CDR3 covers 12 residues. Germline lookup yields CDR1 KGHDR and CDR2 SFDVKD. The CDR3 DNA is TGTGCCACCAGTGATCAAACAGATACGCAGTATTTT. Translating gives CATSDQTDTQYF.

The rearrangement uses TRBV3-1 (or the pseudogene TRBV3-2) and TRBJ2-3; TRBD1 matches at 10 bases. J gave up 6 bases and V 4 bases, and 4 bases lay outside the gene matches. The length of the CDR3 is 14 residues. Germline CDR1 reads LGHDT; CDR2 reads YNNKEL (reference sequence). CDR3 region: CASSLPGQGDTQYF. Here the CDR3 DNA reads TGTGCCAGCAGCCTCCCGGGACAGGGGGATACGCAGTATTTT.

This sequence joins TRBV7-8 and TRBJ1-6; 8 positions agree with TRBD1. Per germline, CDR1 SGHVS and CDR2 FQNEAQ. The CDR3 is 18 residues long. V was pared by 5 bases and J by 0 bases, with 9 bases of the junction left unmatched. CDR3 protein: CASSVSTGGSSYNSPLHF. The DNA of the CDR3 is TGTGCCAGCAGCGTCTCCACAGGGGGGAGCTCCTATAATTCACCCCTCCACTTT.

V is TRBV28 and J is TRBJ1-1; D perhaps matches TRBD1 (6 bases). Trimming shortened V by 6 bases and J by 1 base, and 15 bases separated the two germline ends. From germline, CDR1 is MDHEN and CDR2 SYDVKM. This CDR3 comprises 15 residues. The CDR3, as DNA: TGTGCCAGCAGAAACCCGAGAGGGGGGAACACTGAAGCTTTCTTT. The encoded protein is CASRNPRGGNTEAFF.

J is TRBJ1-4 and V is TRBV5-1, with 10 bases lining up with TRBD1. V shed 2 bases and J 7 bases; nucleotides not matched to a gene: 2. Per germline, CDR1 SGHRS and CDR2 YFSETQ. The CDR3 runs to 14 residues. CDR3 protein: CASSLGDRGEKLFF. The CDR3 DNA reads TGCGCCAGCAGCTTAGGGGACAGGGGTGAAAAACTGTTTTTT.

This chain connects TRBV6-5 to TRBJ1-2; possibly TRBD1 for D (5 bases). Germline V lookup: CDR1 MNHEY, CDR2 SVGAGI. The CDR3 is 15 residues long. The V gene lost 4 bases and the J gene lost 8 bases, with 20 bases spanning the gap. The CDR3 DNA is TGTGCCAGCAGTTTATCCCCTAGGGGCTCTTACGGCTACACCTTC. It encodes CASSLSPRGSYGYTF.

A single count supports this clone. The CDR3 loop reads CASSVGGGANNEQFF. The CDR3 DNA is TGTGCCAGCAGCGTCGGGGGAGGAGCAAACAATGAGCAGTTCTTC. The chain combines TRBV9 with TRBJ2-1; a possible D gene is TRBD2 (6 bases). The ends were cut back, 2 bases at V and 5 bases at J, with 14 bases in the middle. The CDR3 consists of 15 residues. From germline, CDR1 is SGDLS and CDR2 YYNGEE.

V usage is TRBV7-8 and J usage is TRBJ1-2; 7 bases match TRBD1. This CDR3 is 16 amino acids long. V was pared by 4 bases and J by 0 bases, with 8 bases of the junction left unmatched. Germline V gene lookup returns CDR1 SGHVS and CDR2 FQNEAQ. CDR3 sequence reads: CASSSRVDRANYGYTF. In nucleotides, the CDR3 is TGTGCCAGCAGCTCCCGGGTAGACAGGGCTAACTATGGCTACACCTTC.

The chain links TRBV9 to TRBJ2-2; 9 nucleotides align to TRBD1. The CDR3 spans 16 residues. The V gene's germline CDR1 is SGDLS and CDR2 YYNGEE. The ends lost 0 bases at V and 7 bases at J; junction bases unmatched: 7. The CDR3 nucleotides are TGTGCCAGCAGCGTAGATTTGACAGGGGGGCACGGGGAGCTGTTTTTT. Translation gives CASSVDLTGGHGELFF.

The J gene is TRBJ1-1, the V gene TRBV9; D is perhaps TRBD1 (5 bases). Germline values: CDR1 SGDLS, CDR2 YYNGEE. CDR3 length: 16 amino acids. Trimming cost V 0 bases and J 1 base, with 13 bases left between them. The CDR3 sequence is CASSVGPGGPNTEAFF. CDR3 nucleotides: TGTGCCAGCAGCGTAGGGCCCGGGGGTCCGAACACTGAAGCTTTCTTT. Together with reference TRBV9 and TRBJ1-1, the CDR3 gives the full variable domain: DSGVTQTPKHLITATGQRVTLRCSPRSGDLSVYWYQQSLDQGLQFLIQYYNGEERAKGNILERFSAQQFPDLHSELNLSSLELGDSALYFCASSVGPGGPNTEAFFGQGTRLTVV.

This rearrangement joins TRBV9 to TRBJ1-1; D is undetermined. Trimming took off 0 bases at V and 0 bases at J, with 6 bases between the two ends. The germline gives CDR1 SGDLS, CDR2 YYNGEE. The CDR3 runs to 14 residues. The CDR3 sequence: CASSVESMNTEAFF. The CDR3 DNA reads TGTGCCAGCAGCGTAGAGAGCATGAACACTGAAGCTTTCTTT.

The chain couples TRBV3-1 (or the pseudogene TRBV3-2) to TRBJ1-4; tentatively, D is TRBD1 (6 bases). The CDR3 totals 15 residues. In germline, CDR1 is LGHDT, CDR2 YNNKEL (reference sequence). V was trimmed by 1 base and J by 8 bases, leaving 14 bases between them. The CDR3 nucleotides read TGTGCCAGCAGCCAAGCTACAGGGTGGGGGGAAAAACTGTTTTTT. Its protein product is CASSQATGWGEKLFF.

V usage is TRBV18 and J usage is TRBJ1-5, with D maybe TRBD1 (6 bases). Germline assignment: CDR1 KGHSH and CDR2 LQKENI. The ends were cut back, 3 bases at V and 1 base at J, with 10 bases in the middle. The CDR3 runs 15 residues. CDR3 coding DNA: TGTGCCAGCTCACCGAGCACAGGGAGCAATCAGCCCCAGCATTTT. Translation gives CASSPSTGSNQPQHF.

The chain combines TRBV19 with TRBJ2-7, with TRBD1 identical over 11 bases. The junction had 1 base not matched to a gene; V was cut back by 3 bases and J by 3 bases. The CDR3 covers 14 residues. Per germline, CDR1 LNHDA and CDR2 SQIVND (reference sequence). The CDR3 loop is CASSIGTGGYEQYF. For the CDR3, the DNA is TGTGCCAGTAGTATTGGGACAGGGGGCTACGAGCAGTACTTC.

The chain's CDR3 is CASRGQGNYEQYF. The CDR3 region has the DNA TGTGCCAGCAGAGGACAGGGGAACTACGAGCAGTACTTC. J is TRBJ2-7 and V is TRBV11-2; 9 bases are a match to TRBD1. The CDR3 runs 13 residues. Unmatched junction bases numbered 3, after V lost 6 bases and J lost 3 bases. Germline CDR1 and CDR2: SGHAT and FQNNGV.

The chain joins TRBV28 to TRBJ1-1; maybe TRBD1 (5 bases). Germline V gene data show CDR1 as MDHEN and CDR2 as SYDVKM. The CDR3 is made up of 14 amino acids. V was pared by 6 bases and J by 2 bases, with 13 bases between. CDR3 residues: CASSPGHANTEAFF. CDR3 sequence (DNA): TGTGCCAGCAGCCCTGGACACGCCAACACTGAAGCTTTCTTT.

The J gene is TRBJ1-2, the V gene TRBV11-3; 7 bases align to TRBD1. Losses at the gene ends were 5 bases for V and 3 bases for J; bases not matched to a gene: 6. From germline, CDR1 is SGHNT and CDR2 YENEEA. The CDR3 spans 14 residues. CDR3 residues: CASSPRDRYYGYTF. The CDR3 bases are TGTGCCAGCAGCCCCCGGGACAGATACTATGGCTACACCTTC.

The V call is TRBV27, the J call TRBJ1-1, with 7 bases identical to TRBD1. The J segment lost 4 bases and the V segment lost 6 bases, leaving 5 bases of the junction unmatched. Per germline, CDR1 MNHEY and CDR2 SMNVEV (reference sequence). This CDR3 contains 13 residues. This CDR3 reads CASRLQGSTEAFF. The CDR3 region has the DNA TGTGCCAGCAGGCTACAGGGGTCCACTGAAGCTTTCTTT.